This T cell receptor beta chain appears in the sequencing data of a study of cytomegalovirus exposure and HLA in healthy donors. Findings and limits, study-wide: Usually a TCR sequence was rare, but some public TCRs were found in many donors. Later on, analysis showed that most CMV-associated TCR beta chains appeared to be HLA-restricted.

A remark on this clone: What it binds is unknown.

This PCR relied on a set of 60 Vbeta primers and 13 Jbeta primers. Libraries were prepared by immunoSEQ multiplex PCR; TCRdb keeps only in-frame clonotypes and omits some of them. The sample shows some 190,000 clones, 75% to 90% of them seen only once. The ends were cut back, 2 bases at V and 8 bases at J, with 10 bases in the middle. This CDR3 has 13 amino acids. The germline V gene encodes CDR1 LGHNT and CDR2 FRNRAP. This TCR was recovered from a girl between 5 and 17 years old in good health and CMV-seropositive. The specimen was PBMCs. The chain joins TRBV12-5 to TRBJ2-1; D might be TRBD1 (6 bases). The CDR3 DNA sequence: TGTGCTAGTGGTTTGCAGGGGCCGGATGAGCAGTTCTTC. This translates into CASGLQGPDEQFF.